The clone carrying this TCR beta chain has a handful of counts. The CDR3 totals 13 residues. V lost 5 bases and J lost 7; bases outside the gene matches: 4. Germline loops: CDR1 MNHEY, CDR2 SMNVEV (reference sequence). As originally analysed: It was from reference gene primer amplification that nucleated cell counts were estimated. The method was immunoSEQ multiplex PCR; TCRdb's version includes in-frame clones alone and lacks a portion of them. V, J and clone size derive from that table, while D and trimming were established from the DNA sequence. This table holds approximately 30,000 clones, about 85% found once. The data derive from a study of blood T cell repertoires in COVID-19. Study background: Material from acute and convalescent COVID-19 was sourced from the United States, Italy and Spain. The cDNA or gDNA used as material had been derived from T cells, B-cell-depleted T cells, or PBMCs.

Sequenced: peripheral blood. This chain joins TRBV27 and TRBJ1-5, with 8 bases that match TRBD1. The sequence was obtained from a human donor in a cohort sampled during active COVID-19. The CDR3 here is CASSRTGQQPQHF. The DNA for the CDR3 is TGTGCCAGCAGTCGGACAGGGCAACAGCCCCAGCATTTT.